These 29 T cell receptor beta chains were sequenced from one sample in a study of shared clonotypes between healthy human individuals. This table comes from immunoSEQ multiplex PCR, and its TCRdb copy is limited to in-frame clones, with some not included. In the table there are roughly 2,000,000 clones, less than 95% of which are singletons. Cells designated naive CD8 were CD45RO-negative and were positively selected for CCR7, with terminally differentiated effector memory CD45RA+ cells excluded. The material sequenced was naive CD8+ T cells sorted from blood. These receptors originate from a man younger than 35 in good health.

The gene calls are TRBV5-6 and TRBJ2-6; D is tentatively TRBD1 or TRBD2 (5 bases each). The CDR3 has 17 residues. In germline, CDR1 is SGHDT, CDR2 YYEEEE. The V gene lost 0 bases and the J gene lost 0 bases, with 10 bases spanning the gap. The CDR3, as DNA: TGTGCCAGCAGCTTGGGGACTGGGACCTCTGGGGCCAACGTCCTGACTTTC. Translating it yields CASSLGTGTSGANVLTF. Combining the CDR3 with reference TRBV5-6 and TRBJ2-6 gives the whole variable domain DAGVTQSPTHLIKTRGQQVTLRCSPKSGHDTVSWYQQALGQGPQFIFQYYEEEERQRGNFPDRFSGHQFPNYSSELNVNALLLGDSALYLCASSLGTGTSGANVLTFGAGSRLTVL.

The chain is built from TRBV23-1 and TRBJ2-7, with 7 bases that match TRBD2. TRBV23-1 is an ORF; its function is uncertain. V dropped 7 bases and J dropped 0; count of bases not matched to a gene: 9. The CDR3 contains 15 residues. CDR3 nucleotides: TGCGCCAGCAAGAGGACGAGCGGGAACTCCTACGAGCAGTACTTC. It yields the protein CASKRTSGNSYEQYF.

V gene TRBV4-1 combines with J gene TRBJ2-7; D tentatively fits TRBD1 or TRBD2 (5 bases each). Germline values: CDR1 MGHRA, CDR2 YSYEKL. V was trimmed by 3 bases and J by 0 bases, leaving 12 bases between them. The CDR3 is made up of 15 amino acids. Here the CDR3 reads CASSHGTVSSYEQYF. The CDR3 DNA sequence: TGCGCCAGCAGCCATGGGACCGTGAGCTCCTACGAGCAGTACTTC.

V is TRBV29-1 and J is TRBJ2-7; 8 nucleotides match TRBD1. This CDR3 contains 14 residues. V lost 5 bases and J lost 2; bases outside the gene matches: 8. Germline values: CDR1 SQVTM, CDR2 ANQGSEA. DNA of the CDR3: TGCAGCGTTTTTCCAGGGGGCCCGCCCTACGAGCAGTACTTC. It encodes CSVFPGGPPYEQYF.

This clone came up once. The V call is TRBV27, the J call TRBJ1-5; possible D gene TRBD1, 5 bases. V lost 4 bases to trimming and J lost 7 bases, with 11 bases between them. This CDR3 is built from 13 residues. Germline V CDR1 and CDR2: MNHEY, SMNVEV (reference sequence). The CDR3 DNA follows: TGTGCCAGCAGTTCCGGGGAGGGGCAGCCCCAGCATTTT. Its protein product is CASSSGEGQPQHF.

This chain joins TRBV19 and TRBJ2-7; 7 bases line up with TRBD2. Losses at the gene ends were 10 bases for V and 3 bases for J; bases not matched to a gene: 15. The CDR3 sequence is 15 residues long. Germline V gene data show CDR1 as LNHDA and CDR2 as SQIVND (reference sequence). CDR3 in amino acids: CATPPVREKNYEQYF. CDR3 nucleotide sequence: TGTGCCACCCCCCCCGTGCGGGAGAAAAACTACGAGCAGTACTTC.

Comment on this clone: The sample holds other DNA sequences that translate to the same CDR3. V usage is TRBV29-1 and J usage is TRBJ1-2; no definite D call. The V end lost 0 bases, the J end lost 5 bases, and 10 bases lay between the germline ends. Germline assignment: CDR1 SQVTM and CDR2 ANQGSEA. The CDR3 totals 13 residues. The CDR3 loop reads CSVEEEQGYGYTF. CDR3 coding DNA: TGCAGCGTTGAAGAGGAGCAAGGGTATGGCTACACCTTC.

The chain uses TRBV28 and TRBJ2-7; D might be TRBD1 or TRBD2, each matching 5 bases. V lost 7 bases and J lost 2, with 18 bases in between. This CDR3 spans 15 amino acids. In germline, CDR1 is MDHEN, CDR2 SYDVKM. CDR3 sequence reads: CASTLPGTATYEQYF. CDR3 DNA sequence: TGTGCCAGCACCCTTCCCGGGACGGCAACCTACGAGCAGTACTTC.

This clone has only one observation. DNA of the CDR3: TGCGCCAGCAGCCAAGATTCCGAGGGGGCGGACGAAAAACTGTTTTTT. This codes for CASSQDSEGADEKLFF. The chain combines TRBV4-1 with TRBJ1-4; TRBD1 matches at 7 bases. Germline CDR1 reads MGHRA; CDR2 reads YSYEKL. J was trimmed by 8 bases and V by 0 bases; bases with no gene match: 9. CDR3 length: 16 amino acids.

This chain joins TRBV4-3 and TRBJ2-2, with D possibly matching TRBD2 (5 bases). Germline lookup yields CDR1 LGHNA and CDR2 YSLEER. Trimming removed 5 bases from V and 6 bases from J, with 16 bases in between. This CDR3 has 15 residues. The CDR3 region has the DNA TGCGCCAGCAGCGTTTACCGTGGGAGTCCCGGGGAGCTGTTTTTT. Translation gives CASSVYRGSPGELFF.

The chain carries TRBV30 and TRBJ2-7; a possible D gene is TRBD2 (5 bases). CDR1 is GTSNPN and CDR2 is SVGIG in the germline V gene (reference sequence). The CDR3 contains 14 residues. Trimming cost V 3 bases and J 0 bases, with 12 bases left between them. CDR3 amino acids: CAWSIAGSSYEQYF. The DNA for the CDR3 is TGTGCCTGGAGCATTGCGGGTAGCTCCTACGAGCAGTACTTC. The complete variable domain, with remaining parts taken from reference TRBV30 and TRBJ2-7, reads SQTIHQWPATLVQPVGSPLSLECTVEGTSNPNLYWYRQAAGRGLQLLFYSVGIGQISSEVPQNLSASRPQDRQFILSSKKLLLSDSGFYLCAWSIAGSSYEQYFGPGTRLTVT.

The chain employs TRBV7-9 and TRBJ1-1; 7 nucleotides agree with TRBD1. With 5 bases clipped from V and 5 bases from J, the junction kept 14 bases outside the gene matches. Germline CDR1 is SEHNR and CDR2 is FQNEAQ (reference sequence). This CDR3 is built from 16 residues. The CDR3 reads CASSKRTGVSGTEAFF. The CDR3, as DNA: TGTGCCAGCAGCAAACGGACAGGTGTTAGTGGGACTGAAGCTTTCTTT.

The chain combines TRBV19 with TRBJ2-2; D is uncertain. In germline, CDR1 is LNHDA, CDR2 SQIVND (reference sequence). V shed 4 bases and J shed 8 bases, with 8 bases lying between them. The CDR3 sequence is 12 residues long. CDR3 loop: CASSTIGGELFF. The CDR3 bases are TGTGCCAGTAGTACGATAGGAGGGGAGCTGTTTTTT.

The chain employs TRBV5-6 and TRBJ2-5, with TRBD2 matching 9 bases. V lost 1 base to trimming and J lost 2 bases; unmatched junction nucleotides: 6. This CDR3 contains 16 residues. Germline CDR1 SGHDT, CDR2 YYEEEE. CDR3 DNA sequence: TGTGCCAGCAGCTTGACAAGCGGGGGGTTACAAGAGACCCAGTACTTC. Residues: CASSLTSGGLQETQYF.

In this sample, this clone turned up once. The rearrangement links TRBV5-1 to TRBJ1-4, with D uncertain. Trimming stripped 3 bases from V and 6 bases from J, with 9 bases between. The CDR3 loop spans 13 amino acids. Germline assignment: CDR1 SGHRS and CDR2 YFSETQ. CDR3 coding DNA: TGCGCCAGCAGCTACTACTCGGATGAAAAACTGTTTTTT. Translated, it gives CASSYYSDEKLFF.

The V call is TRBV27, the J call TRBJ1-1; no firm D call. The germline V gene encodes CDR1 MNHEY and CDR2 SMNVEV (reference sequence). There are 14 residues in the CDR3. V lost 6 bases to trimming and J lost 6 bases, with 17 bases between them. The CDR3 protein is CASRKGDLLPEAFF. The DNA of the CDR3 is TGTGCCAGCAGGAAAGGTGATTTGCTACCTGAAGCTTTCTTT.

The CDR3 nucleotides read TGTGCCAGCAGCTCGGGGGCCGGGCTTAGCTACGAGCAGTACTTC. This codes for CASSSGAGLSYEQYF. The V and J genes are TRBV9 and TRBJ2-7; D could derive from TRBD1 or TRBD2 (6 bases each). V dropped 4 bases and J dropped 3 bases, with 17 bases sitting between them. This CDR3 is built from 15 residues. Germline V gives CDR1 SGDLS, CDR2 YYNGEE. Full variable domain (remainder filled in from reference TRBV9 and TRBJ2-7): DSGVTQTPKHLITATGQRVTLRCSPRSGDLSVYWYQQSLDQGLQFLIQYYNGEERAKGNILERFSAQQFPDLHSELNLSSLELGDSALYFCASSSGAGLSYEQYFGPGTRLTVT.

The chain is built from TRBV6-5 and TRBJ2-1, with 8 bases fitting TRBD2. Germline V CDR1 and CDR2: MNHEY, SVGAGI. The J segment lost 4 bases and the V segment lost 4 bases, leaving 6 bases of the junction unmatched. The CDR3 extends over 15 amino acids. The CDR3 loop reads CASSSSAGGYNEQFF. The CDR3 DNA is TGTGCCAGCAGTTCCTCTGCGGGGGGTTACAATGAGCAGTTCTTC.

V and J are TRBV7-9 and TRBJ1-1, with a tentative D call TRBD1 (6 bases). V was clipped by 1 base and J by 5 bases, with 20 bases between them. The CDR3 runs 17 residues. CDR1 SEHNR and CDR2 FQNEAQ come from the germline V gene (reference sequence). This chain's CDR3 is CASSLVGRERRGTEAFF. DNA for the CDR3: TGTGCCAGCAGCTTAGTCGGCAGGGAAAGGAGGGGGACTGAAGCTTTCTTT.

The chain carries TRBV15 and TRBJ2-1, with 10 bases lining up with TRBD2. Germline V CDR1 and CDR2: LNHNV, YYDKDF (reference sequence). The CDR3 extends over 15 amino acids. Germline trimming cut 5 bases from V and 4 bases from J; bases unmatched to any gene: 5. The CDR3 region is CATSASGSSYNEQFF. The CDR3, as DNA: TGTGCCACCAGCGCTAGCGGGAGTTCGTACAATGAGCAGTTCTTC.

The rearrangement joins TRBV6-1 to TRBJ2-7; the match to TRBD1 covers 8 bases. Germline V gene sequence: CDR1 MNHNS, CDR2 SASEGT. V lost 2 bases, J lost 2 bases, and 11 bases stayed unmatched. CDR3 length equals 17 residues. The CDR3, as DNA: TGTGCCAGCAGTGAAAGTATAGGACAGGGCGTCCCCTACGAGCAGTACTTC. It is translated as CASSESIGQGVPYEQYF.

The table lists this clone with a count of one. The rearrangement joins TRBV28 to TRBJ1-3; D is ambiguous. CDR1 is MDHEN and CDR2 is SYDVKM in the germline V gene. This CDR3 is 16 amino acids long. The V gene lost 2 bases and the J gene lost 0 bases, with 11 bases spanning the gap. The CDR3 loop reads CASSLRTRSSGNTIYF. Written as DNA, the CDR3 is TGTGCCAGCAGTTTAAGGACCAGGAGCTCTGGAAACACCATATATTTT.

CDR3: CASSPSGDPYGYTF. DNA for the CDR3: TGTGCCAGCAGCCCCTCGGGGGATCCCTATGGCTACACCTTC. The V gene is TRBV7-9, the J gene TRBJ1-2, with TRBD1 as a possible D gene (5 bases). The germline V gene has CDR1 SEHNR and CDR2 FQNEAQ (reference sequence). The CDR3 has 14 residues. V was cut by 5 bases and J by 4 bases, with 14 bases left in between.

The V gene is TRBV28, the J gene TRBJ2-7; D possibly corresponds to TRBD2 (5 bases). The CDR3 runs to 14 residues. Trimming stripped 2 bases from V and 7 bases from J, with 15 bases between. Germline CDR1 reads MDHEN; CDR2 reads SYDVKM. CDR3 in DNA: TGTGCCAGCAGTTTAGTAGAGGGAATGGGGGAGCAGTACTTC. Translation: CASSLVEGMGEQYF.

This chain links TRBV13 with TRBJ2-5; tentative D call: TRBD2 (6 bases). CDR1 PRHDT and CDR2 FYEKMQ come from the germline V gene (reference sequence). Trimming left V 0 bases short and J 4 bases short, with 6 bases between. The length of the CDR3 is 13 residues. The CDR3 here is CASSLGEGETQYF. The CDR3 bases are TGTGCCAGCAGCTTAGGGGAGGGAGAGACCCAGTACTTC. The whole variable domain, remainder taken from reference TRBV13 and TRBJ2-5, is AAGVIQSPRHLIKEKRETATLKCYPIPRHDTVYWYQQGPGQDPQFLISFYEKMQSDKGSIPDRFSAQQFSDYHSELNMSSLELGDSALYFCASSLGEGETQYFGPGTRLLVL.

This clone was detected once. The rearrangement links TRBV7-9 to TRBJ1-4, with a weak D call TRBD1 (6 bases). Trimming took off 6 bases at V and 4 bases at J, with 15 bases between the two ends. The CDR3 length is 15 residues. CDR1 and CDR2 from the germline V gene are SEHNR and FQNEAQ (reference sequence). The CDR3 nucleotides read TGTGCCAGCAGTCCGGGGGGCGGAATTAATGAAAAACTGTTTTTT. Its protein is CASSPGGGINEKLFF.

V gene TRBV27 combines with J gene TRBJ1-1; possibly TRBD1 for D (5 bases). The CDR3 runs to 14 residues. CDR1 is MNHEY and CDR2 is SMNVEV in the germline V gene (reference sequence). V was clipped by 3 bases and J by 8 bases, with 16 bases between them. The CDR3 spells CASSFVWGRDEAFF. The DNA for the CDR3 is TGTGCCAGCAGTTTTGTGTGGGGCCGAGACGAAGCTTTCTTT.

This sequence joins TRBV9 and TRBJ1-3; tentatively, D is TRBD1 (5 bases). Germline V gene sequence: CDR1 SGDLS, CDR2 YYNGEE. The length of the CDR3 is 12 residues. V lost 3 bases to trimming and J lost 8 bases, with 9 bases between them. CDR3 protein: CASSGTWDTIYF. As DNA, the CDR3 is TGTGCCAGCAGCGGGACATGGGACACCATATATTTT. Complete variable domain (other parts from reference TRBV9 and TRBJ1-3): DSGVTQTPKHLITATGQRVTLRCSPRSGDLSVYWYQQSLDQGLQFLIQYYNGEERAKGNILERFSAQQFPDLHSELNLSSLELGDSALYFCASSGTWDTIYFGEGSWLTVV.

CDR3 region: CSAYRGGGGELFF. DNA for the CDR3: TGCAGCGCTTACAGGGGGGGAGGCGGGGAGCTGTTTTTT. The V and J genes are TRBV29-1 and TRBJ2-2; perhaps TRBD1 as D (8 bases). There are 13 residues in the CDR3. Per the germline V gene, CDR1 is SQVTM and CDR2 is ANQGSEA. The V end lost 7 bases, the J end lost 7 bases, and 16 bases lay between the germline ends.